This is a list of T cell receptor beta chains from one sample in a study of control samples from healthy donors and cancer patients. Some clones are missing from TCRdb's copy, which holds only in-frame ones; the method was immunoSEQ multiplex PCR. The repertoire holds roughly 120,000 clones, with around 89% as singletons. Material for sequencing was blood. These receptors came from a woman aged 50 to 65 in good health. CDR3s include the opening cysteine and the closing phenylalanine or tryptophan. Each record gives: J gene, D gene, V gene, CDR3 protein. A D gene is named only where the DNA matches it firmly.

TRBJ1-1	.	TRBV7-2	CASSRRGNTEAFF
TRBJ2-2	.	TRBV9	CASSVVGANTGELFF
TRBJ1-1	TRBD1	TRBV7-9	CASSLGQGEEIEAFF
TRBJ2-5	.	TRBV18	CASSEQWETQYF
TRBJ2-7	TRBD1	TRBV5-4	CASSWPDRGYEQYF
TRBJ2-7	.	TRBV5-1	CASSLAGGDLSYEQYF
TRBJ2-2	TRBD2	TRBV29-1	CSVPAGGSGELFF
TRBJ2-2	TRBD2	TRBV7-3	CASSLKIGGRSNTGELFF
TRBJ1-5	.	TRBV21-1	CASSKAEGESNQPQHF
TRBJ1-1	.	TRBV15	CATSRDQQGNTEAFF
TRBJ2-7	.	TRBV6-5	CASRHGGIISYEQYF
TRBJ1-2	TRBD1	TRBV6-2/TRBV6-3	CASSPTTGLSYGYTF
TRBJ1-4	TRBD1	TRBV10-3	CATSARGTDTEKLFF
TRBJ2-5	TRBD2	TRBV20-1	CSARAQGLAHF
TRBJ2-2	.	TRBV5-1	CASSLGRGDTGELFF
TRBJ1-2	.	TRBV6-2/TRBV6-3	CASSLGAGYGYTF
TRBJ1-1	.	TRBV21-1	CASSNGPGRGSGTGVNTEAFF
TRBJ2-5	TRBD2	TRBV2	CASSDTPGLAIEETQYF
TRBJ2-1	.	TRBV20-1	CSASLGAWPEQFF
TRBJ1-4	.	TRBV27	CASSLGGLGEKLFF
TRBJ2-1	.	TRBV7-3	CASSFFGTQYNNEQFF
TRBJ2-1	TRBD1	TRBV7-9	CASSLVDRDFF
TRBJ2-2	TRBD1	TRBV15	CATSKAFTGVNTGELFF
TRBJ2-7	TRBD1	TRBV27	CASRIGPVGTGISYEQYF
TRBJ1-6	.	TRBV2	CASSYVGGNSPLHF
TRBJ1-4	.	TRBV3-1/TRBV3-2	CASSPRQSTNEKLFF
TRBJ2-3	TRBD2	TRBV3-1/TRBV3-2	CASSHPFGIAGVDADTQYF
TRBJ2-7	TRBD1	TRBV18	CASSPDRVRGEQYF
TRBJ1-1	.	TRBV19	CASSMGVVNTEAFF
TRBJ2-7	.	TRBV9	CASSGQSAYEQYF
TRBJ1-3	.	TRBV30	CAWKKSGNTIYF
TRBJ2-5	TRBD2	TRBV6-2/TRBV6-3	CASSQEQLAGGQETQYF
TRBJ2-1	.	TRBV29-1	CSVLEGGGAEQFF
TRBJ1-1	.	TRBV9	CASSPPPRDTEAFF
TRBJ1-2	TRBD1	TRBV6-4	CASSDSRGQGRLNVGYTF
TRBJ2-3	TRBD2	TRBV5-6	CASSLRVAGGTDTQYF
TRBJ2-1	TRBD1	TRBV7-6	CASSSRDRGINEQFF
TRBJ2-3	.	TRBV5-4	CASSLDLPQLPSTDTQYF
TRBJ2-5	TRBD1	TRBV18	CASSLDRVGETQYF
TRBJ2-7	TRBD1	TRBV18	CASSQGGTGKFEQYF
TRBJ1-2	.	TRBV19	CASSIALGPYYGYTF
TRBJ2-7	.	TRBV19	CASNTGTSNSYEQYF
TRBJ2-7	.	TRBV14	CASSQERGMSEQYF
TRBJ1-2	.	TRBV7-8	CASSPRVGGHGYTF
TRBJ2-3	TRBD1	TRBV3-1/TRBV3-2	CASSQRQGTDTQYF
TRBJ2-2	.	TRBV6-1	CASSEGVAVTGELFF
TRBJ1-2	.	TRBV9	CASSGAQGPSSHGYTF
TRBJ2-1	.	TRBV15	CATSEGLLNLVF